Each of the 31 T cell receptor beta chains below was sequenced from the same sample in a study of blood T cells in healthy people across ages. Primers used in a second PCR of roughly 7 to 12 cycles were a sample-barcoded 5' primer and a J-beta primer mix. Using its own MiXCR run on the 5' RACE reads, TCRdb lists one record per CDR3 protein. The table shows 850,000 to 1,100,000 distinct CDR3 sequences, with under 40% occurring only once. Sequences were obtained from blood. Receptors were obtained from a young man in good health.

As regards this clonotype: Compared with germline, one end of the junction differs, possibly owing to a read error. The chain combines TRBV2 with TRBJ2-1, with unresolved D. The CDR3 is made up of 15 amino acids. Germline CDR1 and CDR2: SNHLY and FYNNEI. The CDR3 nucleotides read TGTGCCAGCCCCGACGGCCGGCCAAACTACAGTGAGCAGTTCTTC. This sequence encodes CASPDGRPNYSEQFF.

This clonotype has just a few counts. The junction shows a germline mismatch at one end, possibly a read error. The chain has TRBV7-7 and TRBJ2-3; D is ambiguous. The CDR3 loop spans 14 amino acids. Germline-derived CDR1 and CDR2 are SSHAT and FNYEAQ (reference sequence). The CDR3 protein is CASSPDRASGTQYF. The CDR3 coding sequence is TGTGCTAGCAGCCCAGACCGGGCCTCGGGTACGCAGTATTTT. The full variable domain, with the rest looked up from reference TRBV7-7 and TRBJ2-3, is GAGVSQSPRYKVTKRGQDVTLRCDPISSHATLYWYQQALGQGPEFLTYFNYEAQPDKSGLPSDRFSAERPEGSISTLTIQRTEQRDSAMYRCASSPDRASGTQYFGPGTRLTVL.

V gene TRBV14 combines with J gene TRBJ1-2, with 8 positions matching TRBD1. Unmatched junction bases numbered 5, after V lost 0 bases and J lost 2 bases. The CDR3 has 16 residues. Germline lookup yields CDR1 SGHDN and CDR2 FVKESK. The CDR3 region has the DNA TGTGCCAGCAGCCAAGATTACAGGGGGGCCAACTATGGCTACACCTTC. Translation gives CASSQDYRGANYGYTF. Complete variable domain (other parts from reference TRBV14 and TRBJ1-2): EAGVTQFPSHSVIEKGQTVTLRCDPISGHDNLYWYRRVMGKEIKFLLHFVKESKQDESGMPNNRFLAERTGGTYSTLKVQPAELEDSGVYFCASSQDYRGANYGYTFGSGTRLTVV.

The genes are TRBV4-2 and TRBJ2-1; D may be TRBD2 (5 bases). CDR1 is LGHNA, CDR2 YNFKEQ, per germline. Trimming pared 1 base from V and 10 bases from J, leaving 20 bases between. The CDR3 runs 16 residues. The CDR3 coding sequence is TGTGCCAGCAGCCAAGGAGAGGGTACCTCTGCAGGAGAGCAGTTCTTC. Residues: CASSQGEGTSAGEQFF.

The CDR3 reads CASSADRFYGYTF. The DNA for the CDR3 is TGTGCCAGCAGCGCAGACAGGTTCTATGGCTACACCTTC. The genes are TRBV7-9 and TRBJ1-2; the D gene is possibly TRBD1 (6 bases). V lost 5 bases and J lost 4, with 11 bases in between. CDR3 length: 13 residues. Germline CDR1 reads SEHNR; CDR2 reads FQNEAQ (reference sequence).

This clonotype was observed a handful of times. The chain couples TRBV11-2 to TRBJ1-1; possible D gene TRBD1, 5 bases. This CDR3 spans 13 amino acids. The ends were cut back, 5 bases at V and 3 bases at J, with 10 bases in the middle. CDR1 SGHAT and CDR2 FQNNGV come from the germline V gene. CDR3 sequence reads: CASSIGVDTEAFF. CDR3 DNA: TGTGCCAGCAGCATAGGGGTGGACACTGAAGCTTTCTTT.

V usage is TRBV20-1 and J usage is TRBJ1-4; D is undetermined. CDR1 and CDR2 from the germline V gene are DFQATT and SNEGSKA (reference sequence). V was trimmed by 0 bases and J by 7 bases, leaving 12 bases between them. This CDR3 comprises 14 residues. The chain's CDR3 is CSARDPSGGEKLFF. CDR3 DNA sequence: TGCAGTGCTAGAGACCCATCCGGAGGTGAAAAACTGTTTTTT.

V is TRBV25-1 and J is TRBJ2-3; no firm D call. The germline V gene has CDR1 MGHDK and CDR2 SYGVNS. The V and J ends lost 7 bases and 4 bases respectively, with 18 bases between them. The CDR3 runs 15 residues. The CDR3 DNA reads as TGTGCCAGCACCAGTAGAGGTCAGTCAGCAGATACGCAGTATTTT. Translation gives CASTSRGQSADTQYF.

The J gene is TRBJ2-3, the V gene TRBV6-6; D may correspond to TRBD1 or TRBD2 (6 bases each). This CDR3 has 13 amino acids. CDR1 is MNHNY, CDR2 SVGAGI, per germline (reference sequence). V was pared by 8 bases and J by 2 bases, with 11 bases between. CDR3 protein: CASGGPLTDTQYF. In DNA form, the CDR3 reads TGTGCCAGCGGGGGGCCTCTCACAGATACGCAGTATTTT.

Here the CDR3 reads CASSVDPGPPVCGYTF. In DNA, the CDR3 is TGTGCCAGCAGCGTAGACCCAGGGCCCCCCGTTTGTGGCTACACCTTC. This chain joins TRBV9 and TRBJ1-2, with a possible D match to TRBD1 (5 bases). The length of the CDR3 is 16 residues. The germline CDR1 and CDR2 sequences are SGDLS and YYNGEE. Trimming took off 0 bases at V and 7 bases at J, with 19 bases between the two ends.

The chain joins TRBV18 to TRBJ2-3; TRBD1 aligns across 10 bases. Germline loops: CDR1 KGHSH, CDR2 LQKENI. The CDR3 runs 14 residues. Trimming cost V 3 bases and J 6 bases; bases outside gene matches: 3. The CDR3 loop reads CASSPDRGRDTQYF. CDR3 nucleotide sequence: TGTGCCAGCTCACCGGACAGGGGGAGGGATACGCAGTATTTT.

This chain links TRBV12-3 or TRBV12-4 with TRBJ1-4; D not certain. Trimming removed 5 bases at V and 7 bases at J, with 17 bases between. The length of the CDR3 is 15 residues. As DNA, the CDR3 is TGTGCCAGCAGTCAATGGGCGGGGTCGGGTGAAAAACTGTTTTTT. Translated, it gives CASSQWAGSGEKLFF.

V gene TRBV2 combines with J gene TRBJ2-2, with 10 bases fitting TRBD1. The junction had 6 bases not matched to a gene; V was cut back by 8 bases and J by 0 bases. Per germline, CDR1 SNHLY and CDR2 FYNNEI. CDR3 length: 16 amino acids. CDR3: CASQRGQGTNTGELFF. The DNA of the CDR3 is TGTGCCAGCCAAAGGGGACAGGGGACGAACACCGGGGAGCTGTTTTTT. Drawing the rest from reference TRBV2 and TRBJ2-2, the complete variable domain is EPEVTQTPSHQVTQMGQEVILRCVPISNHLYFYWYRQILGQKVEFLVSFYNNEISEKSEIFDDQFSVERPDGSNFTLKIRSTKLEDSAMYFCASQRGQGTNTGELFFGEGSRLTVL.

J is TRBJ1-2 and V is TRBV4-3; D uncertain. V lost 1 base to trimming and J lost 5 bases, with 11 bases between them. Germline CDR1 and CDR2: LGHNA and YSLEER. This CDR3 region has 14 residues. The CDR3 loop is CASSQATEHYGYTF. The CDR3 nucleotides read TGCGCCAGCAGCCAAGCTACAGAGCATTATGGCTACACCTTC.

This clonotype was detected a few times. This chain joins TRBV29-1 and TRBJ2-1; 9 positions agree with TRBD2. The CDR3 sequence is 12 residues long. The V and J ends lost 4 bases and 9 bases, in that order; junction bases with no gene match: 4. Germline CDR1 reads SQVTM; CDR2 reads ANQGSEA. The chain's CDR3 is CSVARGGVEQFF. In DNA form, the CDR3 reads TGCAGCGTTGCGCGGGGGGGCGTTGAGCAGTTCTTC.

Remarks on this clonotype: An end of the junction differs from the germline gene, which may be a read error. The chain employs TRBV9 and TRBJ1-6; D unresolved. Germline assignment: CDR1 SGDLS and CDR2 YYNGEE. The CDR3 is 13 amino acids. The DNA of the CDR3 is TGTGTCAGCAGCGTAAGGGATAATTCACCCCTCCACTTT. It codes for CVSSVRDNSPLHF.

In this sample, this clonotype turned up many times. CDR3 DNA: TGTGCCAGCAGTTTTGAGGGTTACGAGCAGTACTTC. As protein: CASSFEGYEQYF. This chain links TRBV12-3 or TRBV12-4 with TRBJ2-7; D perhaps matches TRBD2 (5 bases). With 3 bases removed from V and 4 bases from J, the gap between germline ends came to 7 bases. The CDR3 runs to 12 residues.

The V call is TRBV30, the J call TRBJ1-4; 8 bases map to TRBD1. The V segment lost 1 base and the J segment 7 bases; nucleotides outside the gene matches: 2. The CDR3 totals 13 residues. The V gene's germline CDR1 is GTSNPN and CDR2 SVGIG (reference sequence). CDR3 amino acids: CAWSETGGEKLFF. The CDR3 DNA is TGTGCCTGGAGTGAAACAGGGGGTGAAAAACTGTTTTTT. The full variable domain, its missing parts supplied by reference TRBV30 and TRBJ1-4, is SQTIHQWPATLVQPVGSPLSLECTVEGTSNPNLYWYRQAAGRGLQLLFYSVGIGQISSEVPQNLSASRPQDRQFILSSKKLLLSDSGFYLCAWSETGGEKLFFGSGTQLSVL.

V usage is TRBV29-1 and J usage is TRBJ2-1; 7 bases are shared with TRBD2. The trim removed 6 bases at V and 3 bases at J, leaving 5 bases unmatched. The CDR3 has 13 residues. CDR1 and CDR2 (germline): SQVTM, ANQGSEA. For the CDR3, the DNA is TGCAGCGTACTAGCGTCATTCTACAATGAGCAGTTCTTC. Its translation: CSVLASFYNEQFF.

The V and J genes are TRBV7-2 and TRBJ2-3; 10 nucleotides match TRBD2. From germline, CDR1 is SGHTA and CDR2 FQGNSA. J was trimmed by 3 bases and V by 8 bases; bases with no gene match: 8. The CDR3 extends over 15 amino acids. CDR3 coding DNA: TGTGCCAGCTCAGGACTAGCGGAGACTACAGATACGCAGTATTTT. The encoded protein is CASSGLAETTDTQYF.

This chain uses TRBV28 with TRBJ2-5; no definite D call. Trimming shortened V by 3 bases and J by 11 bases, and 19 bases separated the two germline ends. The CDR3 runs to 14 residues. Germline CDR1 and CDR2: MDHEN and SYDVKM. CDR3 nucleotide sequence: TGTGCCAGCAGTTTGTGGAGAAATCGAATTGAGCAGTACTTC. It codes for CASSLWRNRIEQYF.

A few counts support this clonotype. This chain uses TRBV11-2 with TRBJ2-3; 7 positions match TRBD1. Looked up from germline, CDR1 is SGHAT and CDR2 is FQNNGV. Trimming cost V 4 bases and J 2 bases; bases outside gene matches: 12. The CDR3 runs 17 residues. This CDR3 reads CASSSRAQGRFTDTQYF. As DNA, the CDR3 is TGTGCCAGCAGCTCCCGAGCACAGGGGCGATTCACAGATACGCAGTATTTT.

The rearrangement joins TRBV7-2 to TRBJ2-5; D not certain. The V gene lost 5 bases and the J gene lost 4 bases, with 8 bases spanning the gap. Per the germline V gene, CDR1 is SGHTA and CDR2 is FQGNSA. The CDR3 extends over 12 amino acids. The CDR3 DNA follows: TGTGCCAGCAGCCAAGGCCTAGAGACCCAGTACTTC. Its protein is CASSQGLETQYF.

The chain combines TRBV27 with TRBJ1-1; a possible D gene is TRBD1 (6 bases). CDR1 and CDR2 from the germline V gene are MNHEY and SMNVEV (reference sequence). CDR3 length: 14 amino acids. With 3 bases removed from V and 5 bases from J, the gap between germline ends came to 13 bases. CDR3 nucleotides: TGTGCCAGCAGTTTGCAGGGGAGGAGGACTGAAGCTTTCTTT. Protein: CASSLQGRRTEAFF.

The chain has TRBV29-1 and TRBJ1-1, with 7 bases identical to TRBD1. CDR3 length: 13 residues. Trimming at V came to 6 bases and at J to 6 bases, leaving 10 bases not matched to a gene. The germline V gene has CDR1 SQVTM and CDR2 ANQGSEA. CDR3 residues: CSVRKGAGAEAFF. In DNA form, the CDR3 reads TGCAGCGTGCGAAAGGGGGCAGGGGCTGAAGCTTTCTTT.

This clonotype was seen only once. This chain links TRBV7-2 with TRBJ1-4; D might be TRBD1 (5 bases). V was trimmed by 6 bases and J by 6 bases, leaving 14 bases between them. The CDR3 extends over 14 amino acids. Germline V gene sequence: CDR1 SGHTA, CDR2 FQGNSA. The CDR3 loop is CASRSQAGDEKLFF. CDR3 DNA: TGTGCCAGCAGGTCACAGGCGGGGGATGAAAAACTGTTTTTT.

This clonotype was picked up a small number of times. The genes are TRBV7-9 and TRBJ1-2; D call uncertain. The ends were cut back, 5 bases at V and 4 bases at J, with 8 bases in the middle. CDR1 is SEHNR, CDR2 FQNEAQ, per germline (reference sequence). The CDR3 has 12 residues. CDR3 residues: CASSQQTYGYTF. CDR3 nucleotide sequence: TGTGCCAGCAGCCAACAGACCTATGGCTACACCTTC.

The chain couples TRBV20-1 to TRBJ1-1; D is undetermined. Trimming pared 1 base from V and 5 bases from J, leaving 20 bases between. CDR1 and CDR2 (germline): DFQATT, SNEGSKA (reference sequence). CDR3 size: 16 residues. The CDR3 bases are TGCAGTGCTAGAGCCCCGCGGGTTCTGGGGTGGACTGAAGCTTTCTTT. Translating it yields CSARAPRVLGWTEAFF.

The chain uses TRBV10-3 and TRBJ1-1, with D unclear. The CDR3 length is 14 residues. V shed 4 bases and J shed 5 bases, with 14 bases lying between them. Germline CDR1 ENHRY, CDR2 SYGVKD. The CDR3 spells CAISVSEAGTEAFF. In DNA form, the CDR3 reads TGTGCCATCAGTGTGTCGGAAGCTGGGACTGAAGCTTTCTTT.

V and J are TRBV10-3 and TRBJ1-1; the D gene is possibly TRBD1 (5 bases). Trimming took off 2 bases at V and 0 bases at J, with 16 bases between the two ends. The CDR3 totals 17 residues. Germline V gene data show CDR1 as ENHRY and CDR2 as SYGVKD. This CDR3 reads CAISERGEGIMNTEAFF. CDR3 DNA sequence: TGTGCCATCAGTGAGCGGGGAGAGGGGATCATGAACACTGAAGCTTTCTTT.

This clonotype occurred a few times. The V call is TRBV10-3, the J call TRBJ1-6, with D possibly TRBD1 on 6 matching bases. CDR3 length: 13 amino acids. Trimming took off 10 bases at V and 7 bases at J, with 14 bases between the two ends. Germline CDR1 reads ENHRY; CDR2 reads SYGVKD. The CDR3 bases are TGTGCCACTCACGAGGGGGGGAATTCACCCCTCCACTTT. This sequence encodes CATHEGGNSPLHF.